The 25 T cell receptor beta chains below come from one sample, sequenced in a study of cytomegalovirus exposure and HLA in healthy donors. PCR involved 60 Vbeta and 13 Jbeta primers. The protocol was immunoSEQ multiplex PCR, while the TCRdb copy is restricted to in-frame clones and leaves out a portion. The sample carries 120,000 or so clones, roughly 80% recorded once. Sequencing was performed on PBMCs. The receptors stem from a man aged 18 to 29 in good health and CMV-seropositive.

The chain couples TRBV13 to TRBJ2-2; the D gene is possibly TRBD1 (6 bases). This CDR3 region has 16 residues. The germline V gene encodes CDR1 PRHDT and CDR2 FYEKMQ (reference sequence). V was clipped by 6 bases and J by 2 bases, with 16 bases between them. CDR3 coding DNA: TGTGCCAGCAGGCAAACAGGGTCGGGTAACACCGGGGAGCTGTTTTTT. Its protein product is CASRQTGSGNTGELFF.

This chain connects TRBV9 to TRBJ2-5; D is unclear. This CDR3 contains 13 residues. V was clipped by 4 bases and J by 7 bases, with 14 bases between them. Germline CDR1 reads SGDLS; CDR2 reads YYNGEE. The CDR3 nucleotides are TGTGCCAGCAGCCCAGGTCCATATGGGACCCAGTACTTC. Translation: CASSPGPYGTQYF.

CDR3 sequence reads: CASSATSGSATEQYF. The DNA for the CDR3 is TGTGCCAGCAGTGCGACTAGCGGGAGTGCGACCGAGCAGTACTTC. The chain uses TRBV6-1 and TRBJ2-7; the match to TRBD2 covers 12 bases. CDR1 and CDR2 from the germline V gene are MNHNS and SASEGT. V shed 4 bases, J shed 6 bases, and the junction held 7 bases outside the gene matches. The CDR3 covers 15 residues.

This clone came up a few times. V is TRBV19 and J is TRBJ1-1, with D perhaps TRBD1 (6 bases). This CDR3 spans 13 amino acids. CDR1 LNHDA and CDR2 SQIVND come from the germline V gene (reference sequence). Trimming pared 9 bases from V and 3 bases from J, leaving 14 bases between. CDR3 in DNA: TGTGCCAGCCTCCTGACAGGTTACACTGAAGCTTTCTTT. It is translated as CASLLTGYTEAFF.

The rearrangement joins TRBV4-3 to TRBJ2-3; D not resolved. Germline V gene sequence: CDR1 LGHNA, CDR2 YSLEER. V was pared by 0 bases and J by 4 bases, with 8 bases between. CDR3 size: 14 residues. The CDR3 region is CASSQDPSSDTQYF. For the CDR3, the DNA is TGCGCCAGCAGCCAAGATCCTAGTTCAGATACGCAGTATTTT.

This chain connects TRBV18 to TRBJ2-5; D not resolved. V dropped 0 bases and J dropped 2 bases, with 4 bases sitting between them. CDR1 KGHSH and CDR2 LQKENI come from the germline V gene. The CDR3 contains 13 residues. CDR3 region: CASSPPVQETQYF. DNA of the CDR3: TGTGCCAGCTCACCACCCGTGCAAGAGACCCAGTACTTC.

This clone was counted a few times. Germline is not matched at one junction end, which may reflect a read error. The chain joins TRBV10-3 to TRBJ2-2; D perhaps matches TRBD1 (7 bases). The CDR3 length is 16 residues. The germline gives CDR1 ENHRY, CDR2 SYGVKD. The CDR3 protein is CASSSGGRGVGTELFF. The DNA of the CDR3 is TGTGCCAGCAGTTCCGGGGGCAGGGGGGTCGGTACGGAGCTGTTTTTT.

CDR3 amino acids: CASSSQRTGQETQYF. CDR3 DNA sequence: TGTGCCAGCAGCTCCCAGAGGACAGGACAAGAGACCCAGTACTTC. V is TRBV5-6 and J is TRBJ2-5; 7 bases are shared with TRBD1. Losses at the gene ends were 3 bases for V and 2 bases for J; bases not matched to a gene: 7. The CDR3 extends over 15 amino acids. Per the germline V gene, CDR1 is SGHDT and CDR2 is YYEEEE.

The V call is TRBV9, the J call TRBJ1-5, with 7 positions matching TRBD1. CDR1 is SGDLS and CDR2 is YYNGEE in the germline V gene. V dropped 3 bases and J dropped 7; count of bases not matched to a gene: 7. The CDR3 totals 14 residues. CDR3 DNA: TGTGCCAGCAGCGCCAGGGGGATAGGGCAGCCCCAGCATTTT. Translating it yields CASSARGIGQPQHF.

The gene calls are TRBV27 and TRBJ1-5; TRBD1 matches at 7 bases. CDR3 size: 18 residues. CDR1 MNHEY and CDR2 SMNVEV come from the germline V gene (reference sequence). The V and J ends lost 7 bases and 3 bases, in that order; junction bases with no gene match: 18. The CDR3 reads CASTSENAGTAHNQPQHF. CDR3 DNA sequence: TGTGCCAGCACCTCCGAGAACGCGGGGACAGCCCACAATCAGCCCCAGCATTTT.

The gene calls are TRBV5-1 and TRBJ2-3; D possibly corresponds to TRBD1 (6 bases). From germline, CDR1 is SGHRS and CDR2 YFSETQ. CDR3 size: 17 residues. Trimming cost V 4 bases and J 0 bases, with 18 bases left between them. Here the CDR3 DNA reads TGCGCCAGCAGCGTAACAGGGACCGACCCTAGCACAGATACGCAGTATTTT. It specifies CASSVTGTDPSTDTQYF. The full variable domain, completed using reference TRBV5-1 and TRBJ2-3, is KAGVTQTPRYLIKTRGQQVTLSCSPISGHRSVSWYQQTPGQGLQFLFEYFSETQRNKGNFPGRFSGRQFSNSRSEMNVSTLELGDSALYLCASSVTGTDPSTDTQYFGPGTRLTVL.

The V call is TRBV4-3, the J call TRBJ2-7, with D possibly TRBD2 on 6 matching bases. CDR1 and CDR2 from the germline V gene are LGHNA and YSLEER. Trimming pared 0 bases from V and 0 bases from J, leaving 9 bases between. The CDR3 is made up of 15 amino acids. The CDR3 nucleotides are TGCGCCAGCAGCCAAGATCGGGGGAGCTCCTACGAGCAGTACTTC. Protein: CASSQDRGSSYEQYF.

The J gene is TRBJ2-5, the V gene TRBV19; 10 positions match TRBD2. CDR1 is LNHDA and CDR2 is SQIVND in the germline V gene (reference sequence). V lost 3 bases and J lost 7; bases outside the gene matches: 8. The CDR3 loop spans 15 amino acids. The CDR3 DNA follows: TGTGCCAGTAGTATCCTAGCGGGAGCCGGCGTGACCCAGTACTTC. It is translated as CASSILAGAGVTQYF.

This rearrangement joins TRBV9 to TRBJ2-5; possible D gene TRBD2, 6 bases. The CDR3 is 16 amino acids. Germline CDR1 and CDR2: SGDLS and YYNGEE. The V end was cut by 3 bases, the J end by 1 base, with 16 bases between. CDR3 in amino acids: CASSETSWVAQETQYF. The CDR3 nucleotides are TGTGCCAGCAGCGAGACTAGTTGGGTAGCCCAAGAGACCCAGTACTTC.

The table lists this clone with a few counts. The chain combines TRBV9 with TRBJ2-5; maybe TRBD1 (6 bases). V was shortened by 4 bases and J by 6 bases, with 16 bases between the two germline ends. Per the germline V gene, CDR1 is SGDLS and CDR2 is YYNGEE. The CDR3 spans 14 residues. CDR3 amino acids: CASSPDTGPKTQYF. The CDR3 nucleotides read TGTGCCAGCAGCCCGGACACAGGGCCGAAGACCCAGTACTTC. The variable domain in full, completed from reference TRBV9 and TRBJ2-5, reads DSGVTQTPKHLITATGQRVTLRCSPRSGDLSVYWYQQSLDQGLQFLIQYYNGEERAKGNILERFSAQQFPDLHSELNLSSLELGDSALYFCASSPDTGPKTQYFGPGTRLLVL.

The chain joins TRBV5-8 to TRBJ1-5, with TRBD1 matching over 9 bases. J lost 0 bases, V lost 3 bases, and 10 bases had no gene match. The CDR3 is made up of 18 amino acids. Germline loops: CDR1 SGHTS, CDR2 YDEGEE. CDR3 loop: CASSSGQGALNSNQPQHF. CDR3 bases: TGTGCCAGCAGCTCGGGACAGGGTGCCCTAAATAGCAATCAGCCCCAGCATTTT.

The CDR3 nucleotides are TGTGCCACCAGCCGCGACCGCGCGGGAGGGCCTGGGTACAATGAGCAGTTCTTC. It encodes CATSRDRAGGPGYNEQFF. This chain uses TRBV15 with TRBJ2-1; 9 bases map to TRBD2. The CDR3 spans 18 residues. In germline, CDR1 is LNHNV, CDR2 YYDKDF (reference sequence). V trimming: 5 bases; J trimming: 4 bases; junction bases outside the gene matches: 15.

This clone was observed a handful of times. The rearrangement joins TRBV25-1 to TRBJ1-2; 12 bases fit TRBD1. The CDR3 has 12 residues. V dropped 2 bases and J dropped 13; count of bases not matched to a gene: 2. Germline CDR1 and CDR2: MGHDK and SYGVNS. The CDR3: CASSEPGQGATF. The DNA for the CDR3 is TGTGCCAGCAGTGAACCGGGACAGGGGGCCACCTTC.

The chain uses TRBV13 and TRBJ2-3, with 11 bases lining up with TRBD2. With V trimmed by 10 bases and J by 4 bases, 7 bases remained unmatched. CDR1 is PRHDT and CDR2 is FYEKMQ in the germline V gene (reference sequence). The CDR3 is 14 amino acids. For the CDR3, the DNA is TGTGCCACCGATAGCGGGAGGGCCGCAGATACGCAGTATTTT. This sequence encodes CATDSGRAADTQYF.

The rearrangement links TRBV7-9 to TRBJ2-7, with 8 positions matching TRBD1. Germline CDR1 SEHNR, CDR2 FQNEAQ (reference sequence). The CDR3 covers 16 residues. V was pared by 5 bases and J by 2 bases, with 11 bases of the junction left unmatched. The CDR3 protein is CASSLLSTGVTYEQYF. In DNA form, the CDR3 reads TGTGCCAGCAGCCTCCTCTCGACAGGGGTTACCTACGAGCAGTACTTC.

The J gene is TRBJ2-1, the V gene TRBV7-8; TRBD2 might be the D (6 bases). The CDR3 covers 16 residues. Looked up from germline, CDR1 is SGHVS and CDR2 is FQNEAQ. V shed 2 bases and J shed 4 bases, with 15 bases lying between them. CDR3 sequence: CASSLTVAVQYNEQFF. The CDR3 bases are TGTGCCAGCAGCTTAACGGTAGCGGTACAATACAATGAGCAGTTCTTC.

V usage is TRBV5-6 and J usage is TRBJ2-7; a weak D match, TRBD1 (6 bases). Trimming pared 4 bases from V and 7 bases from J, leaving 12 bases between. Germline values: CDR1 SGHDT, CDR2 YYEEEE. CDR3 length: 12 amino acids. DNA of the CDR3: TGTGCCAGCAGCGAGGACAGTCGGGAGCAGTACTTC. Translation: CASSEDSREQYF.

This clone was recorded a few times. The rearrangement links TRBV2 to TRBJ1-1; D is unresolved. Germline assignment: CDR1 SNHLY and CDR2 FYNNEI. V shed 0 bases and J shed 5 bases, with 10 bases lying between them. The CDR3 has 14 residues. The CDR3: CASSEASQRTEAFF. The CDR3 region has the DNA TGTGCCAGCAGTGAAGCATCACAGAGAACTGAAGCTTTCTTT.

The chain has TRBV6-1 and TRBJ2-3; 8 bases map to TRBD1. CDR3 length equals 15 residues. V lost 3 bases to trimming and J lost 5 bases; unmatched junction nucleotides: 7. In germline, CDR1 is MNHNS, CDR2 SASEGT. CDR3 region: CASSDGQGSVDTQYF. CDR3 bases: TGTGCCAGCAGTGATGGACAGGGATCCGTAGATACGCAGTATTTT.

This chain links TRBV19 with TRBJ2-3; 8 positions match TRBD1. V gave up 5 bases and J gave up 6 bases; unmatched junction bases: 7. The CDR3 contains 14 residues. Per the germline V gene, CDR1 is LNHDA and CDR2 is SQIVND (reference sequence). The CDR3 nucleotides are TGTGCCAGTAGTCGCGACAGGGGTGGTGATACGCAGTATTTT. Translated, it gives CASSRDRGGDTQYF.